This note documents a single TCR beta chain sequence. This sample is part of a study of blood T cell repertoires in COVID-19. In the study overall: Samples of COVID-19 (acute and convalescent) were obtained from the United States, Italy and Spain. The cDNA or gDNA used as material had been derived from T cells, B-cell-depleted T cells, or PBMCs.

This CDR3 region has 13 residues. Trimming left V 7 bases short and J 9 bases short, with 16 bases between. Germline V CDR1 and CDR2: MDHEN, SYDVKM. Per the original methods: The authors estimated nucleated cell counts from reference gene primer amplification. Generated by immunoSEQ multiplex PCR, the TCRdb table keeps only in-frame clones and is missing some. That table is the source of V, J and clone size, and D and trimming were worked out from the DNA. The sample holds nearly 60,000 clones, 90% seen once. The chain combines TRBV28 with TRBJ2-1, with D possibly TRBD2 on 5 matching bases. The sequenced material came from peripheral blood. The sequence came from a man aged 60 to 69 with active COVID-19. CDR3 residues: CASTLLPGGEQFF. The CDR3 DNA reads as TGTGCCAGCACCCTACTCCCCGGAGGTGAGCAGTTCTTC.